This TCR beta chain derives from a study of tumor-infiltrating lymphocytes in primary liver carcinoma. With respect to this clonotype: Its antigen is not identified. A junction end diverges from the germline sequence, so it may reflect a read error.

Between roughly 20 and 33 mg of unsorted bulk tissue served as the source from which RNA and DNA were co-extracted. Chronic HBV infection, which was untreated, was present in the patients. The study, taken as a whole, reports: A significantly higher top-250-clone fraction was recorded for tumors than for blood (p = 0.039).

cDNA specific to TCR beta was made from roughly 500 ng of total RNA, with a constant-region primer employed for priming. Investigators got TCR beta libraries out of three nested multiplex PCR rounds, done with slightly modified ARM-PCR. The first two PCR rounds, nine to ten cycles each, used TRBV1-TRBV30 forward primers and a C-beta reverse primer. TCRdb re-analysed the multiplex PCR reads in MiXCR, keeping a single row per CDR3 protein. This sample has approximately 80,000 distinct CDR3 sequences, with 69% found just once. This CDR3 spans 16 amino acids. The germline V gene has CDR1 PRHDT and CDR2 FYEKMQ (reference sequence).

The receptor was isolated from a man aged 40-49 years with primary liver carcinoma and hepatitis B virus infection. The sample was tumor-adjacent normal liver tissue. The V call is TRBV13, the J call TRBJ2-7; TRBD2 aligns across 9 bases. The CDR3 reads CASSMISGGFSYEEYF. The CDR3 DNA reads TGTGCCAGCAGCATGATCAGCGGGGGGTTCTCCTACGAGGAGTACTTC.